One and the same sample provided the 27 T cell receptor beta chains below, sequenced in a study of blood T cell repertoires in COVID-19. Data came from immunoSEQ multiplex PCR; TCRdb stores just in-frame clones and leaves some out. The sample includes tens of thousands of clones, about 86% of them seen just once. Sequenced input: peripheral blood. The source of these receptors is a man older than 75 with active COVID-19.

The V call is TRBV3-1 (or the pseudogene TRBV3-2), the J call TRBJ2-1, with D maybe TRBD1 (6 bases). V lost 8 bases and J lost 8, with 19 bases in between. CDR3 length: 14 residues. Germline V CDR1 and CDR2: LGHDT, YNNKEL (reference sequence). The CDR3 reads CASGPGQVFHEQFF. The CDR3 DNA reads TGTGCCAGCGGTCCGGGACAAGTCTTCCATGAGCAGTTCTTC.

The rearrangement joins TRBV28 to TRBJ2-7; the match to TRBD2 covers 7 bases. The germline V gene has CDR1 MDHEN and CDR2 SYDVKM. The trim removed 1 base at V and 1 base at J, leaving 13 bases unmatched. This CDR3 spans 18 amino acids. The CDR3 DNA reads as TGTGCCAGCAGTTTATCCCCTGGACTAGGCAGCAATTCCTACGAGCAGTACTTC. Residues: CASSLSPGLGSNSYEQYF.

The rearrangement links TRBV28 to TRBJ1-1; a possible D gene is TRBD1 (6 bases). This CDR3 has 14 residues. V dropped 4 bases and J dropped 2 bases, with 11 bases sitting between them. Germline V gives CDR1 MDHEN, CDR2 SYDVKM. The CDR3 sequence: CASSSGGLNTEAFF. In nucleotides, the CDR3 is TGTGCCAGCAGTTCTGGGGGCTTAAACACTGAAGCTTTCTTT.

The chain recombines TRBV27 with TRBJ2-7; TRBD2 matches 12 bases. CDR1 and CDR2 from the germline V gene are MNHEY and SMNVEV (reference sequence). The length of the CDR3 is 18 residues. The trim removed 5 bases at V and 1 base at J, leaving 12 bases unmatched. The CDR3 is CASSPKLAGGLGSYEQYF. The CDR3 DNA is TGTGCCAGCAGTCCCAAACTAGCGGGAGGCTTGGGTTCCTACGAGCAGTACTTC.

The gene calls are TRBV5-6 and TRBJ2-3, with D tentatively TRBD2 (6 bases). Germline CDR1 is SGHDT and CDR2 is YYEEEE. The V and J ends lost 4 bases and 6 bases respectively, with 18 bases between them. The CDR3 is made up of 15 amino acids. The CDR3 reads CASSPGVVGGDTQYF. For the CDR3, the DNA is TGTGCCAGCAGCCCGGGGGTAGTGGGTGGGGATACGCAGTATTTT.

This clone showed up just a few times. This rearrangement joins TRBV2 to TRBJ1-2, with D maybe TRBD1 (6 bases). Per germline, CDR1 SNHLY and CDR2 FYNNEI. V lost 10 bases to trimming and J lost 8 bases, with 26 bases between them. The CDR3 consists of 15 residues. CDR3 amino acids: CATQVHAGQMGGYTF. CDR3 sequence (DNA): TGTGCCACCCAAGTCCATGCCGGACAGATGGGGGGCTACACCTTC.

This chain uses TRBV27 with TRBJ1-1; tentative D call: TRBD1 (5 bases). Trimming removed 5 bases at V and 10 bases at J, with 20 bases between. The CDR3 covers 14 residues. Per the germline V gene, CDR1 is MNHEY and CDR2 is SMNVEV (reference sequence). CDR3 protein: CASSITPRGVGAFF. The CDR3 nucleotides read TGTGCCAGCAGTATAACCCCGCGGGGGGTGGGAGCTTTCTTT.

V usage is TRBV9 and J usage is TRBJ1-4, with 8 bases identical to TRBD1. Losses at the gene ends were 3 bases for V and 3 bases for J; bases not matched to a gene: 4. CDR1 and CDR2 (germline): SGDLS, YYNGEE. The CDR3 extends over 15 amino acids. The CDR3 DNA sequence: TGTGCCAGCAGCGAACAGGGGGTTGCTAATGAAAAACTGTTTTTT. It yields the protein CASSEQGVANEKLFF. Full variable domain (rest looked up from reference TRBV9 and TRBJ1-4): DSGVTQTPKHLITATGQRVTLRCSPRSGDLSVYWYQQSLDQGLQFLIQYYNGEERAKGNILERFSAQQFPDLHSELNLSSLELGDSALYFCASSEQGVANEKLFFGSGTQLSVL.

The chain links TRBV6-5 to TRBJ2-1; no firm D call. This CDR3 has 15 residues. Trimming removed 2 bases at V and 7 bases at J, with 15 bases between. CDR1 and CDR2 from the germline V gene are MNHEY and SVGAGI. CDR3 nucleotide sequence: TGTGCCAGCAGTTACACTCCTGCCGCTCGAAATGAGCAGTTCTTC. Translating gives CASSYTPAARNEQFF.

The V gene is TRBV2, the J gene TRBJ2-7; 10 positions agree with TRBD1. Germline CDR1 is SNHLY and CDR2 is FYNNEI. The CDR3 contains 14 residues. The trim removed 6 bases at V and 4 bases at J, leaving 6 bases unmatched. The CDR3 nucleotides read TGTGCCAGCAGACTGACAGGGGGCGGGTACGAGCAGTACTTC. Residues: CASRLTGGGYEQYF.

This clone was observed a handful of times. The chain recombines TRBV5-4 with TRBJ2-1; 8 bases are a match to TRBD2. From germline, CDR1 is SGHNT and CDR2 YYREEE (reference sequence). This CDR3 region has 15 residues. Trimming cost V 4 bases and J 6 bases; bases outside gene matches: 9. The CDR3 reads CASSPGGSGTNEQFF. Here the CDR3 DNA reads TGTGCCAGCAGCCCCGGGGGTAGCGGGACCAATGAGCAGTTCTTC.

The chain links TRBV19 to TRBJ1-2; maybe TRBD1 (5 bases). Germline assignment: CDR1 LNHDA and CDR2 SQIVND (reference sequence). This CDR3 spans 12 amino acids. Trimming removed 4 bases at V and 8 bases at J, with 11 bases between. CDR3 residues: CASSTSGKGYTF. CDR3 in DNA: TGTGCCAGTAGTACATCAGGGAAAGGCTACACCTTC.

This clone has only a few counts. The CDR3 spells CASSVASAHLDGSEQYF. The CDR3 DNA is TGTGCCAGCAGCGTAGCCTCTGCACATCTAGATGGCTCCGAGCAGTACTTC. V and J are TRBV9 and TRBJ2-7; D unclear. Trimming left V 0 bases short and J 6 bases short, with 22 bases between. This CDR3 comprises 17 residues. Looked up from germline, CDR1 is SGDLS and CDR2 is YYNGEE.

The gene calls are TRBV9 and TRBJ2-5; a weak D match, TRBD2 (6 bases). The germline V gene has CDR1 SGDLS and CDR2 YYNGEE. The CDR3 is 14 residues long. Trimming took 6 bases from V and 1 from J, leaving 13 bases between them. The CDR3, as DNA: TGTGCCAGCACCGCTGGGGGAGGCCAAGAGACCCAGTACTTC. Its translation: CASTAGGGQETQYF.

The rearrangement links TRBV7-2 to TRBJ2-7; 9 positions agree with TRBD2. This CDR3 contains 15 residues. The V gene's germline CDR1 is SGHTA and CDR2 FQGNSA. The V segment lost 4 bases and the J segment 3 bases; nucleotides outside the gene matches: 7. Written as DNA, the CDR3 is TGTGCCAGCAGCTCGACTAGCGGCCCGGACTACGAGCAGTACTTC. This sequence encodes CASSSTSGPDYEQYF.

The V gene is TRBV19, the J gene TRBJ2-1, with 8 bases that match TRBD2. The junction had 18 bases not matched to a gene; V was cut back by 2 bases and J by 0 bases. There are 21 residues in the CDR3. CDR1 and CDR2 (germline): LNHDA, SQIVND (reference sequence). CDR3 bases: TGTGCCAGTAGTATATCCCCCCCAACTACTAGCGGCCCTAGCTCCTACAATGAGCAGTTCTTC. It codes for CASSISPPTTSGPSSYNEQFF.

J is TRBJ1-6 and V is TRBV9, with D perhaps matching TRBD1 (5 bases). In germline, CDR1 is SGDLS, CDR2 YYNGEE. V lost 0 bases to trimming and J lost 13 bases, with 17 bases between them. The CDR3 extends over 15 amino acids. For the CDR3, the DNA is TGTGCCAGCAGCGTAGGTCCGCCGACAGCCGGTCCCCTCCACTTT. It codes for CASSVGPPTAGPLHF.

DNA of the CDR3: TGTGCCACCAGCAGGGGGGGGCCACAGGGTATCTACGAGCAGTACTTC. It encodes CATSRGGPQGIYEQYF. V gene TRBV15 combines with J gene TRBJ2-7; D is perhaps TRBD2 (7 bases). The germline gives CDR1 LNHNV, CDR2 YYDKDF (reference sequence). Trimming removed 3 bases from V and 3 bases from J, with 18 bases in between. The CDR3 contains 16 residues.

The genes are TRBV4-3 and TRBJ1-2, with TRBD1 as a possible D gene (5 bases). Germline-derived CDR1 and CDR2 are LGHNA and YSLEER. Trimming pared 0 bases from V and 4 bases from J, leaving 15 bases between. The CDR3 consists of 16 residues. The CDR3 nucleotides read TGCGCCAGCAGCCAAGATACGGGCAGGGTGATCTATGGCTACACCTTC. Its protein product is CASSQDTGRVIYGYTF.

The V and J genes are TRBV5-6 and TRBJ2-7; 7 positions agree with TRBD1. This CDR3 spans 13 amino acids. Germline lookup yields CDR1 SGHDT and CDR2 YYEEEE. V was pared by 0 bases and J by 3 bases, with 0 bases of the junction left unmatched. Here the CDR3 DNA reads TGTGCCAGCAGCTTGGACAGGGGCTACGAGCAGTACTTC. This codes for CASSLDRGYEQYF. The variable domain in full, completed from reference TRBV5-6 and TRBJ2-7, reads DAGVTQSPTHLIKTRGQQVTLRCSPKSGHDTVSWYQQALGQGPQFIFQYYEEEERQRGNFPDRFSGHQFPNYSSELNVNALLLGDSALYLCASSLDRGYEQYFGPGTRLTVT.

In this sample, this clone turned up once. V gene TRBV18 combines with J gene TRBJ2-3, with D possibly matching TRBD1 (5 bases). The CDR3 spans 14 residues. Between the trimmed V and J ends, which lost 3 bases and 4 bases, there was a span of 11 bases. Looked up from germline, CDR1 is KGHSH and CDR2 is LQKENI. CDR3 in DNA: TGTGCCAGCTCACCCGGCCAGGGCCCAGATACGCAGTATTTT. This codes for CASSPGQGPDTQYF.

The J gene is TRBJ2-2, the V gene TRBV7-3; D is ambiguous. V was pared by 5 bases and J by 6 bases, with 10 bases between. This CDR3 contains 13 residues. Germline V gives CDR1 SGHTA, CDR2 FQGTGA. DNA for the CDR3: TGTGCCAGCAGCCGCGGCTCGGCCGGGGAGCTGTTTTTT. It translates to CASSRGSAGELFF. The full variable domain, its missing parts supplied by reference TRBV7-3 and TRBJ2-2, is GAGVSQTPSNKVTEKGKYVELRCDPISGHTALYWYRQSLGQGPEFLIYFQGTGAADDSGLPNDRFFAVRPEGSVSTLKIQRTERGDSAVYLCASSRGSAGELFFGEGSRLTVL.

This clone was observed once. The V and J genes are TRBV5-1 and TRBJ1-1; no reliable D call. CDR1 SGHRS and CDR2 YFSETQ come from the germline V gene. The CDR3 is 13 amino acids. Trimming removed 5 bases from V and 4 bases from J, with 12 bases in between. The CDR3 loop is CASSPLSGTEAFF. CDR3 DNA sequence: TGCGCCAGCAGTCCGCTATCGGGCACTGAAGCTTTCTTT. The whole variable domain, remainder taken from reference TRBV5-1 and TRBJ1-1, is KAGVTQTPRYLIKTRGQQVTLSCSPISGHRSVSWYQQTPGQGLQFLFEYFSETQRNKGNFPGRFSGRQFSNSRSEMNVSTLELGDSALYLCASSPLSGTEAFFGQGTRLTVV.

This clone has more than one count but fewer than ten. The V call is TRBV11-2, the J call TRBJ2-3; a weak D match, TRBD2 (5 bases). Between the trimmed V and J ends, which lost 0 bases and 6 bases, there was a span of 13 bases. This CDR3 region has 15 residues. Germline CDR1 is SGHAT and CDR2 is FQNNGV. This CDR3 is CASSLDRLARDTQYF. The CDR3 DNA sequence: TGTGCCAGCAGCTTAGATAGGCTAGCTCGGGATACGCAGTATTTT.

The rearrangement links TRBV3-1 (or the pseudogene TRBV3-2) to TRBJ2-3, with D perhaps TRBD2 (5 bases). Trimming removed 1 base from V and 3 bases from J, with 14 bases in between. This CDR3 region has 16 residues. Germline V gene lookup returns CDR1 LGHDT and CDR2 YNNKEL (reference sequence). The CDR3, as DNA: TGTGCCAGCAGCCAAGTAGGAACTAGACTGACAGATACGCAGTATTTT. Translated: CASSQVGTRLTDTQYF.

The sample holds a few counts of this clone. The chain links TRBV3-1 (or the pseudogene TRBV3-2) to TRBJ1-2; possibly TRBD1 for D (6 bases). V lost 3 bases and J lost 4, with 9 bases in between. The CDR3 is 13 amino acids. The germline V gene has CDR1 LGHDT and CDR2 YNNKEL (reference sequence). This chain's CDR3 is CASSQGTSYGYTF. The CDR3 DNA is TGTGCCAGCAGCCAGGGGACAAGCTATGGCTACACCTTC.

This chain links TRBV7-2 with TRBJ2-7; a weak D match, TRBD2 (6 bases). The V end was cut by 5 bases, the J end by 5 bases, with 16 bases between. The germline gives CDR1 SGHTA, CDR2 FQGNSA. CDR3 length: 14 residues. The DNA for the CDR3 is TGTGCCAGCAGCCAAGGACTAAGCGGAGACGAGCAGTACTTC. It translates to CASSQGLSGDEQYF.